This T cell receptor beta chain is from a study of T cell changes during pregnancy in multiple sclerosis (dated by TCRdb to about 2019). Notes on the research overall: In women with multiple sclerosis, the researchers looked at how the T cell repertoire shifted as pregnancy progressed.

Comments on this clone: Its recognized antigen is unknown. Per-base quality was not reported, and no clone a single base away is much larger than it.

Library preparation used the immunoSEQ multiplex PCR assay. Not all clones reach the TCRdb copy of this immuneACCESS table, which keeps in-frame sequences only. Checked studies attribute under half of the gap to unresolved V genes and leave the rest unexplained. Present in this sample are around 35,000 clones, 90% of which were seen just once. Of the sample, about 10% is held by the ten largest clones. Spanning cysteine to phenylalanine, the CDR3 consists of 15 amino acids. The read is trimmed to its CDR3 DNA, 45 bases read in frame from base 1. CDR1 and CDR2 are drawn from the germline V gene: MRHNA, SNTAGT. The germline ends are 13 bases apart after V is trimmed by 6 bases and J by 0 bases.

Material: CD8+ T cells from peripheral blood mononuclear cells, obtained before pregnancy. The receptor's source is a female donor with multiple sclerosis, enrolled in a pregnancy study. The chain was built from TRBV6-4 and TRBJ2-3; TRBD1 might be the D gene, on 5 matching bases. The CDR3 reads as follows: CASSAGHFSTDTQYF. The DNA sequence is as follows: TGTGCCAGCAGCGCAGGGCACTTCAGCACAGATACGCAGTATTTT.